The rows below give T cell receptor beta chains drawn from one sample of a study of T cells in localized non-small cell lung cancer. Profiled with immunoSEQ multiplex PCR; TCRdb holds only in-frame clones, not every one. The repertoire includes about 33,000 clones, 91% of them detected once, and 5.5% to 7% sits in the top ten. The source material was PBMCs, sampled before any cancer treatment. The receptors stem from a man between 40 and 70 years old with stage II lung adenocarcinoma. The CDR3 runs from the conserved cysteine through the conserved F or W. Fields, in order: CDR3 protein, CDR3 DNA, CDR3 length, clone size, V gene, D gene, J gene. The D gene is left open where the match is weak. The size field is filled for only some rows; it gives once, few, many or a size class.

CASSLGRGPYEQYF	TGTGCCAGCAGCCTCGGGAGGGGCCCCTACGAGCAGTACTTC	14	NA	TRBV7-9	TRBD2	TRBJ2-7
CASRISANTGELFF	TGTGCCAGTAGGATAAGCGCTAACACCGGGGAGCTGTTTTTT	14	NA	TRBV19	NA	TRBJ2-2
CASSPSGGGYTF	TGTGCCAGCTCACCGTCCGGGGGCGGCTACACCTTC	12	once	TRBV18	NA	TRBJ1-2
CASSAQWASNEQFF	TGTGCCAGCAGCGCCCAATGGGCCTCCAATGAGCAGTTCTTC	14	NA	TRBV5-4	NA	TRBJ2-1
CASSLESGTYNEQFF	TGTGCCAGCAGCTTGGAAAGCGGGACCTACAATGAGCAGTTCTTC	15	NA	TRBV5-4	TRBD2	TRBJ2-1
CAISESARGEKLFF	TGTGCCATCAGTGAGTCGGCCCGAGGAGAAAAACTGTTTTTT	14	NA	TRBV10-3	NA	TRBJ1-4
CASSSWERGANEKLFF	TGTGCCAGCAGCTCCTGGGAAAGGGGTGCTAATGAAAAACTGTTTTTT	16	NA	TRBV5-5	NA	TRBJ1-4
CASSQPLTDTQYF	TGTGCCAGCAGTCAGCCCCTCACAGATACGCAGTATTTT	13	NA	TRBV6-5	NA	TRBJ2-3
CASSLFSGTGSIANYGYTF	TGTGCCAGCAGCTTATTTTCTGGGACAGGGTCGATCGCTAACTATGGCTACACCTTC	19	NA	TRBV7-3	TRBD1	TRBJ1-2
CSASRWNEQFF	TGCAGTGCTAGTCGGTGGAATGAGCAGTTCTTC	11	NA	TRBV20-1	NA	TRBJ2-1
CASSEERERYNEQFF	TGTGCCAGCAGTGAAGAGCGGGAGCGATACAATGAGCAGTTCTTC	15	NA	TRBV2	TRBD2	TRBJ2-1
CASSAGWLGAGTEAFF	TGTGCCAGCAGCGCCGGGTGGCTCGGGGCCGGGACTGAAGCTTTCTTT	16	NA	TRBV5-6	NA	TRBJ1-1
CASSVGTVATGELFF	TGTGCCAGCAGCGTAGGGACAGTAGCCACCGGGGAGCTGTTTTTT	15	NA	TRBV9	NA	TRBJ2-2
CASSQGLTGANVLTF	TGCGCCAGCAGCCAGGGATTAACTGGGGCCAACGTCCTGACTTTC	15	NA	TRBV5-1	NA	TRBJ2-6
CASSARIRANYGYTF	TGTGCCAGCAGCGCCAGGATCCGAGCTAACTATGGCTACACCTTC	15	NA	TRBV5-6	NA	TRBJ1-2
CASSLGGPQPQHF	TGTGCCAGCAGTTTAGGGGGGCCTCAGCCCCAGCATTTT	13	NA	TRBV28	NA	TRBJ1-5
CASRGGQTNQPQHF	TGTGCCAGCAGAGGGGGACAAACCAATCAGCCCCAGCATTTT	14	NA	TRBV28	NA	TRBJ1-5
CASSEGGTRYGYTF	TGTGCCAGCAGCGAAGGAGGGACAAGGTATGGCTACACCTTC	14	NA	TRBV5-6	NA	TRBJ1-2
CASSLKETNTGELFF	TGTGCCAGCAGCTTGAAGGAAACAAACACCGGGGAGCTGTTTTTT	15	NA	TRBV5-4	NA	TRBJ2-2
CASSFYAGSVTFF	TGTGCCAGCAGCTTCTACGCAGGGAGTGTTACTTTCTTT	13	NA	TRBV7-2	NA	TRBJ1-1
CASSKGGVWNEKLFF	TGCGCCAGCAGCAAAGGGGGGGTTTGGAATGAAAAACTGTTTTTT	15	few	TRBV5-1	NA	TRBJ1-4
CASGGTYEQYF	TGTGCCAGCGGGGGAACCTACGAGCAGTACTTC	11	NA	TRBV28	NA	TRBJ2-7
CASSLGDRGRGYTF	TGTGCCAGCAGCTTGGGGGACAGGGGACGGGGCTACACCTTC	14	NA	TRBV7-3	TRBD1	TRBJ1-2
CASSARLSANEKLFF	TGTGCCAGCAGTGCCCGACTCTCGGCTAATGAAAAACTGTTTTTT	15	NA	TRBV6-1	NA	TRBJ1-4
CASSGGASANTDTQYF	TGCGCCAGCAGCGGGGGTGCTAGCGCAAACACAGATACGCAGTATTTT	16	NA	TRBV5-1	NA	TRBJ2-3
CASSWSGASNEKLFF	TGTGCCAGCAGTTGGTCGGGGGCGTCTAATGAAAAACTGTTTTTT	15	once	TRBV28	NA	TRBJ1-4
CASSKAGTTDTQYF	TGTGCCAGCAGTAAAGCGGGAACTACAGATACGCAGTATTTT	14	NA	TRBV7-6	TRBD2	TRBJ2-3
CASSRSVDLGTSGSYEQYF	TGTGCCAGCAGTCGATCTGTAGATCTGGGGACTAGCGGTTCCTACGAGCAGTACTTC	19	NA	TRBV2	TRBD2	TRBJ2-7
CASSVAGTGAYNEQFF	TGTGCCAGCAGCGTAGCCGGGACAGGGGCCTACAATGAGCAGTTCTTC	16	NA	TRBV9	TRBD1	TRBJ2-1
CASSEALDTQYF	TGTGCCAGCTCAGAAGCATTAGATACGCAGTATTTT	12	NA	TRBV18	NA	TRBJ2-3
CASRGGPANTEAFF	TGCGCCAGCAGGGGGGGACCCGCTAACACTGAAGCTTTCTTT	14	NA	TRBV5-1	NA	TRBJ1-1
CASSDPPFTDTQYF	TGTGCCAGCAGTGACCCTCCTTTCACAGATACGCAGTATTTT	14	NA	TRBV6-1	NA	TRBJ2-3
CASSSKQGENTEAFF	TGTGCCAGCAGCTCAAAGCAGGGGGAGAACACTGAAGCTTTCTTT	15	few	TRBV11-1	TRBD1	TRBJ1-1
CASSVGSSGSSYNEQFF	TGTGCCAGCAGCGTAGGGTCTAGCGGGAGCTCCTACAATGAGCAGTTCTTC	17	NA	TRBV9	TRBD2	TRBJ2-1
CASRRNTEAFF	TGTGCCAGCAGACGTAACACTGAAGCTTTCTTT	11	NA	TRBV6-5	NA	TRBJ1-1
CASSLLGGGSDTEAFF	TGTGCCAGCAGCCTTCTAGGGGGTGGTTCGGACACTGAAGCTTTCTTT	16	NA	TRBV5-4	NA	TRBJ1-1
CAWRNSQPYEQYF	TGTGCCTGGAGGAACTCCCAACCCTACGAGCAGTACTTC	13	once	TRBV30	NA	TRBJ2-7
CSAMLYNEQFF	TGCAGTGCTATGCTTTACAATGAGCAGTTCTTC	11	NA	TRBV20-1	NA	TRBJ2-1
CASSSDGSYTGELFF	TGTGCCAGCAGCTCGGACGGCAGCTACACCGGGGAGCTGTTTTTT	15	NA	TRBV7-3	NA	TRBJ2-2
CASSFGTQGAREQYF	TGTGCCAGCAGTTTTGGAACACAGGGGGCAAGGGAGCAGTACTTC	15	NA	TRBV21-1	NA	TRBJ2-7
CASGRTGGNYGYTF	TGTGCCAGCGGGAGGACAGGGGGGAACTATGGCTACACCTTC	14	NA	TRBV28	TRBD1	TRBJ1-2
CASRKGLSSGANVLTF	TGTGCCAGTAGGAAGGGGCTGAGCTCTGGGGCCAACGTCCTGACTTTC	16	NA	TRBV19	NA	TRBJ2-6
CASSLAGDYNEQFF	TGCGCCAGCAGCTTGGCCGGAGACTACAATGAGCAGTTCTTC	14	NA	TRBV5-1	NA	TRBJ2-1
CASSTKGPTSEQYF	TGTGCCAGTAGTACCAAGGGACCTACGAGCGAGCAGTACTTC	14	medium-sized	TRBV19	NA	TRBJ2-7
CASSSDYTDTQYF	TGTGCCAGCAGCTCGGACTACACAGATACGCAGTATTTT	13	NA	TRBV7-2	NA	TRBJ2-3